This passage covers 31 T cell receptor beta chains from one sample sequenced in a study of blood T cell repertoires in COVID-19. Clones were read by immunoSEQ multiplex PCR, and TCRdb kept only the in-frame ones, dropping some. There are roughly 250,000 clones in the sample; approximately 88% occur only once, and about 0.74% lies in the top ten. Sequencing used peripheral blood. These receptors originate from a woman aged 25 to 39 with acute or convalescent COVID-19.

The V gene is TRBV19, the J gene TRBJ2-3; no clear D gene. The CDR3 extends over 14 amino acids. From germline, CDR1 is LNHDA and CDR2 SQIVND (reference sequence). Trimming removed 6 bases from V and 0 bases from J, with 10 bases in between. CDR3 sequence: CASRVGRSTDTQYF. CDR3 coding DNA: TGTGCCAGTAGAGTGGGCCGTAGCACAGATACGCAGTATTTT.

The chain is built from TRBV19 and TRBJ2-1, with TRBD1 matching 7 bases. J gave up 4 bases and V 7 bases, and 4 bases lay outside the gene matches. Germline CDR1 and CDR2: LNHDA and SQIVND (reference sequence). The CDR3 covers 13 residues. DNA of the CDR3: TGTGCCAGTACCTCGGACAGGTACAATGAGCAGTTCTTC. It yields the protein CASTSDRYNEQFF.

This rearrangement joins TRBV7-2 to TRBJ2-7, with 9 bases aligning to TRBD1. This CDR3 has 14 residues. Germline CDR1 SGHTA, CDR2 FQGNSA. V was clipped by 4 bases and J by 3 bases; unmatched bases: 4. CDR3 DNA sequence: TGTGCCAGCAGCTACAGGGGGCAGTACTACGAGCAGTACTTC. Translating gives CASSYRGQYYEQYF.

This rearrangement joins TRBV2 to TRBJ1-2; no reliable D call. The CDR3 is 11 residues long. V dropped 8 bases and J dropped 5 bases, with 9 bases sitting between them. The germline V gene encodes CDR1 SNHLY and CDR2 FYNNEI. Written as DNA, the CDR3 is TGTGCCAGCTCGGTCGATTATGGCTACACCTTC. This codes for CASSVDYGYTF. The variable domain in full, with the rest retrieved from reference TRBV2 and TRBJ1-2, is EPEVTQTPSHQVTQMGQEVILRCVPISNHLYFYWYRQILGQKVEFLVSFYNNEISEKSEIFDDQFSVERPDGSNFTLKIRSTKLEDSAMYFCASSVDYGYTFGSGTRLTVV.

This clone was seen only once. The chain links TRBV12-3 or TRBV12-4 to TRBJ2-1; weak D call: TRBD1 (5 bases). V lost 7 bases and J 9 bases, leaving 16 bases between the germline ends. The CDR3 loop spans 13 amino acids. CDR3 loop: CASNQGIWVEQFF. CDR3 in DNA: TGTGCCAGCAACCAGGGTATTTGGGTTGAGCAGTTCTTC.

The rearrangement joins TRBV4-3 to TRBJ2-5, with 14 nucleotides matching TRBD2. The CDR3 is 18 residues long. Unmatched junction bases numbered 7, after V lost 0 bases and J lost 4 bases. CDR1 and CDR2 from the germline V gene are LGHNA and YSLEER. The CDR3 coding sequence is TGCGCCAGCAGCCAAGATCTCCGACTAGCGGGAGGGTTAGAGACCCAGTACTTC. Protein sequence: CASSQDLRLAGGLETQYF.

The chain joins TRBV30 to TRBJ1-1; a weak D match, TRBD1 (5 bases). Germline CDR1 GTSNPN, CDR2 SVGIG (reference sequence). Deletions cut 4 bases from V and 1 base from J, with 13 bases between. The CDR3 has 14 residues. The CDR3 DNA is TGTGCCTGGAACCATATGGGGGGGAACACTGAAGCTTTCTTT. As protein: CAWNHMGGNTEAFF.

J is TRBJ2-7 and V is TRBV5-6; 11 positions agree with TRBD1. Germline CDR1 and CDR2: SGHDT and YYEEEE. The J segment lost 3 bases and the V segment lost 0 bases, leaving 5 bases of the junction unmatched. CDR3 length: 16 amino acids. The CDR3 region has the DNA TGTGCCAGCAGCTTGGTTGGACAGGGGGCCGTCTACGAGCAGTACTTC. This translates into CASSLVGQGAVYEQYF. Filled out from reference TRBV5-6 and TRBJ2-7, the complete variable domain reads DAGVTQSPTHLIKTRGQQVTLRCSPKSGHDTVSWYQQALGQGPQFIFQYYEEEERQRGNFPDRFSGHQFPNYSSELNVNALLLGDSALYLCASSLVGQGAVYEQYFGPGTRLTVT.

The rearrangement joins TRBV18 to TRBJ2-7; perhaps TRBD1 as D (5 bases). The CDR3 totals 13 residues. Deletions cut 8 bases from V and 2 bases from J, with 13 bases between. Germline V CDR1 and CDR2: KGHSH, LQKENI. The CDR3 loop is CASPRTPPYEQYF. In DNA, the CDR3 is TGTGCCAGCCCAAGGACACCACCCTACGAGCAGTACTTC.

V and J are TRBV5-1 and TRBJ2-1; 8 nucleotides match TRBD2. V lost 4 bases, J lost 4 bases, and 4 bases stayed unmatched. The CDR3 consists of 14 residues. Per the germline V gene, CDR1 is SGHRS and CDR2 is YFSETQ. The CDR3 here is CASSPGLDYNEQFF. CDR3 bases: TGCGCCAGCAGCCCGGGACTAGATTACAATGAGCAGTTCTTC.

This clone was recorded a few times. The chain joins TRBV28 to TRBJ1-5; a weak D match, TRBD1 (6 bases). This CDR3 is built from 16 residues. Germline V gives CDR1 MDHEN, CDR2 SYDVKM. The ends were cut back, 6 bases at V and 6 bases at J, with 21 bases in the middle. CDR3 protein: CASSIGGGAGIQPQHF. CDR3 in DNA: TGTGCCAGCAGCATAGGCGGGGGCGCGGGGATTCAGCCCCAGCATTTT. Drawing the rest from reference TRBV28 and TRBJ1-5, the complete variable domain is DVKVTQSSRYLVKRTGEKVFLECVQDMDHENMFWYRQDPGLGLRLIYFSYDVKMKEKGDIPEGYSVSREKKERFSLILESASTNQTSMYLCASSIGGGAGIQPQHFGDGTRLSIL.

This clone was recorded once. This rearrangement joins TRBV3-1 (or the pseudogene TRBV3-2) to TRBJ2-7; TRBD1 is a possible D gene (6 bases). V gave up 0 bases and J gave up 5 bases, with 17 bases separating them. Germline CDR1 LGHDT, CDR2 YNNKEL (reference sequence). This CDR3 has 16 amino acids. In DNA form, the CDR3 reads TGTGCCAGCAGCCAAGAAAGGGGGTTTCCCCCTGACGAGCAGTACTTC. Amino acids: CASSQERGFPPDEQYF.

The chain carries TRBV9 and TRBJ1-2; a weak D match, TRBD1 (6 bases). The CDR3 length is 13 residues. V lost 6 bases, J lost 4 bases, and 13 bases lay in between. Germline assignment: CDR1 SGDLS and CDR2 YYNGEE. The CDR3 sequence: CASKNRDPYGYTF. DNA of the CDR3: TGTGCCAGCAAAAACAGGGACCCCTATGGCTACACCTTC.

The chain employs TRBV5-1 and TRBJ2-7; 9 positions agree with TRBD1. This CDR3 has 14 residues. CDR1 and CDR2 from the germline V gene are SGHRS and YFSETQ. The ends lost 2 bases at V and 3 bases at J; junction bases unmatched: 3. This chain's CDR3 is CASSFGTGFYEQYF. The CDR3 DNA reads as TGCGCCAGCAGCTTTGGGACAGGGTTCTACGAGCAGTACTTC.

The chain recombines TRBV9 with TRBJ2-7; 11 bases agree with TRBD1. The CDR3 loop spans 14 amino acids. In germline, CDR1 is SGDLS, CDR2 YYNGEE. V was pared by 0 bases and J by 6 bases, with 2 bases of the junction left unmatched. The CDR3 protein is CASSVAGTGGEQYF. CDR3 bases: TGTGCCAGCAGCGTAGCCGGGACAGGGGGCGAGCAGTACTTC. The full variable domain, completed using reference TRBV9 and TRBJ2-7, is DSGVTQTPKHLITATGQRVTLRCSPRSGDLSVYWYQQSLDQGLQFLIQYYNGEERAKGNILERFSAQQFPDLHSELNLSSLELGDSALYFCASSVAGTGGEQYFGPGTRLTVT.

This chain connects TRBV14 to TRBJ1-6; D is unclear. V lost 2 bases and J 5 bases, leaving 10 bases between the germline ends. CDR1 is SGHDN and CDR2 is FVKESK in the germline V gene. The CDR3 has 15 residues. CDR3 DNA sequence: TGTGCCAGCAGCCAATTCCTAACAGATAATTCACCCCTCCACTTT. It translates to CASSQFLTDNSPLHF.

Comment on this clone: Other nucleotide sequences from this sample produce the same CDR3. The chain combines TRBV5-6 with TRBJ2-5; the match to TRBD2 covers 15 bases. Germline CDR1 reads SGHDT; CDR2 reads YYEEEE. Germline trimming cut 4 bases from V and 5 bases from J; bases unmatched to any gene: 3. This CDR3 comprises 15 residues. CDR3 nucleotide sequence: TGTGCCAGCAGCCTAGGGACTAGCGGGAGGGAGACCCAGTACTTC. This codes for CASSLGTSGRETQYF.

This chain links TRBV7-2 with TRBJ2-5, with 8 bases aligning to TRBD2. The CDR3 covers 13 residues. CDR1 SGHTA and CDR2 FQGNSA come from the germline V gene. J was trimmed by 4 bases and V by 5 bases; bases with no gene match: 3. CDR3 sequence (DNA): TGTGCCAGCAGCCCGGGAGGGGGAGAGACCCAGTACTTC. It encodes CASSPGGGETQYF.

The chain employs TRBV4-2 and TRBJ2-7, with TRBD2 identical over 11 bases. Germline CDR1 and CDR2: LGHNA and YNFKEQ. Trimming at V came to 3 bases and at J to 6 bases, leaving 7 bases not matched to a gene. The CDR3 is 15 residues long. CDR3 loop: CASSHGLAGGIEQYF. CDR3 sequence (DNA): TGTGCCAGCAGCCACGGCCTAGCGGGAGGTATCGAGCAGTACTTC.

This chain uses TRBV7-9 with TRBJ2-2; 11 bases are a match to TRBD1. CDR3 length: 16 residues. The germline V gene has CDR1 SEHNR and CDR2 FQNEAQ (reference sequence). The J segment lost 5 bases and the V segment lost 2 bases, leaving 4 bases of the junction unmatched. DNA of the CDR3: TGTGCCAGCAGCTTATTTCGGGACAGGGGGACCGGGGAGCTGTTTTTT. Protein sequence: CASSLFRDRGTGELFF. The variable domain in full, with the rest retrieved from reference TRBV7-9 and TRBJ2-2, is DTGVSQNPRHKITKRGQNVTFRCDPISEHNRLYWYRQTLGQGPEFLTYFQNEAQLEKSRLLSDRFSAERPKGSFSTLEIQRTEQGDSAMYLCASSLFRDRGTGELFFGEGSRLTVL.

The V call is TRBV4-3, the J call TRBJ1-4; possibly TRBD1 for D (6 bases). The V end was cut by 6 bases, the J end by 8 bases, with 19 bases between. The CDR3 consists of 15 residues. Germline CDR1 and CDR2: LGHNA and YSLEER. The chain's CDR3 is CASSQGNRDSEKLFF. The DNA of the CDR3 is TGCGCCAGCAGTCAGGGGAACAGGGATTCCGAAAAACTGTTTTTT.

The chain has TRBV9 and TRBJ2-1; D might be TRBD1 (6 bases). The CDR3 spans 15 residues. The V end was cut by 3 bases, the J end by 2 bases, with 12 bases between. The germline gives CDR1 SGDLS, CDR2 YYNGEE. The CDR3 protein is CASSASGQTYNEQFF. For the CDR3, the DNA is TGTGCCAGCAGCGCCTCGGGACAAACCTACAATGAGCAGTTCTTC.

This sequence joins TRBV5-1 and TRBJ2-3; 10 bases are shared with TRBD2. Germline CDR1 and CDR2: SGHRS and YFSETQ. The CDR3 sequence is 14 residues long. J was trimmed by 6 bases and V by 7 bases; bases with no gene match: 8. The CDR3 loop is CASGQPGLADTQYF. The CDR3 DNA reads TGCGCCAGCGGCCAACCGGGACTAGCGGATACGCAGTATTTT.

The rearrangement joins TRBV11-2 to TRBJ2-3, with 7 bases fitting TRBD2. Trimming took 8 bases from V and 4 from J; bases not matched to a gene: 9. Germline CDR1 reads SGHAT; CDR2 reads FQNNGV. This CDR3 spans 14 amino acids. The CDR3 is CASLYGGGADTQYF. The CDR3 region has the DNA TGTGCCAGCCTCTATGGGGGGGGAGCAGATACGCAGTATTTT.

This rearrangement joins TRBV12-3 or TRBV12-4 to TRBJ1-5; maybe TRBD1 (5 bases). The V and J ends lost 8 bases and 7 bases respectively, with 9 bases between them. The CDR3 is 11 residues long. Written as DNA, the CDR3 is TGTGCCAGCGGGACTAGGCAGCCCCAGCATTTT. Translating it yields CASGTRQPQHF.

The chain couples TRBV30 to TRBJ2-7; D gene uncertain. The ends were cut back, 3 bases at V and 2 bases at J, with 14 bases in the middle. The CDR3 has 14 amino acids. Germline-derived CDR1 and CDR2 are GTSNPN and SVGIG (reference sequence). CDR3 sequence: CAWSRYPETYEQYF. The CDR3 coding sequence is TGTGCCTGGAGCCGTTATCCAGAAACCTACGAGCAGTACTTC. The variable domain in full, completed from reference TRBV30 and TRBJ2-7, reads SQTIHQWPATLVQPVGSPLSLECTVEGTSNPNLYWYRQAAGRGLQLLFYSVGIGQISSEVPQNLSASRPQDRQFILSSKKLLLSDSGFYLCAWSRYPETYEQYFGPGTRLTVT.

CDR3 protein: CASSLYSYEQYF. Here the CDR3 DNA reads TGTGCCAGCAGTTTATACTCCTACGAGCAGTACTTC. This chain connects TRBV12-3 or TRBV12-4 to TRBJ2-7; D is uncertain. V was cut by 2 bases and J by 0 bases, with 2 bases left in between. The CDR3 runs to 12 residues.

This clone was detected only a few times. This sequence joins TRBV6-5 and TRBJ1-2; 8 bases are shared with TRBD1. The junction had 7 bases not matched to a gene; V was cut back by 6 bases and J by 1 base. Germline assignment: CDR1 MNHEY and CDR2 SVGAGI. This CDR3 has 15 amino acids. The CDR3 here is CASRGQGAGNYGYTF. CDR3 nucleotides: TGTGCCAGCAGGGGGCAGGGGGCCGGTAACTATGGCTACACCTTC.

The chain recombines TRBV4-3 with TRBJ1-3; no reliable D call. The CDR3 consists of 19 residues. Trimming removed 0 bases from V and 0 bases from J, with 18 bases in between. Germline assignment: CDR1 LGHNA and CDR2 YSLEER. CDR3 nucleotides: TGCGCCAGCAGCCAAGAGTTATTCGGGGTGCGAAGCTCTGGAAACACCATATATTTT. Its translation is CASSQELFGVRSSGNTIYF.

The genes are TRBV5-1 and TRBJ2-3; unclear D gene. Germline-derived CDR1 and CDR2 are SGHRS and YFSETQ. Trimming took 4 bases from V and 0 from J, leaving 9 bases between them. This CDR3 comprises 14 residues. The CDR3 sequence: CASSHRSSTDTQYF. The CDR3 DNA sequence: TGCGCCAGCAGCCACCGGAGTAGCACAGATACGCAGTATTTT.

This clone was counted once. V is TRBV12-5 and J is TRBJ1-3; D gene ambiguous. The V and J ends lost 5 bases and 1 base respectively, with 9 bases between them. Per the germline V gene, CDR1 is LGHNT and CDR2 is FRNRAP. The CDR3 is 14 amino acids. CDR3 sequence: CASGPSGSGNTIYF. CDR3 DNA: TGTGCTAGTGGTCCGTCGGGGTCTGGAAACACCATATATTTT.